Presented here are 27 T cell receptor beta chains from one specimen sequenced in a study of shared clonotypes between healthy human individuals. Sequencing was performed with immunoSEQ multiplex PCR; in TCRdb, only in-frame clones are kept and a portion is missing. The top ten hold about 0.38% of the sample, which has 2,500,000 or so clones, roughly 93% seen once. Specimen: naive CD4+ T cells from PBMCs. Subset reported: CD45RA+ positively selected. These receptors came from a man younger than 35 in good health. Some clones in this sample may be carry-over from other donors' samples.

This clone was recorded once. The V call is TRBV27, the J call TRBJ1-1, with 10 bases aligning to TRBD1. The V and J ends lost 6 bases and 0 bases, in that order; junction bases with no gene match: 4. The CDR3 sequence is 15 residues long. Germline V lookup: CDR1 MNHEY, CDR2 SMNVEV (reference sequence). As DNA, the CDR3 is TGTGCCAGCAGCCGGGACAGGGGCATGAACACTGAAGCTTTCTTT. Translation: CASSRDRGMNTEAFF.

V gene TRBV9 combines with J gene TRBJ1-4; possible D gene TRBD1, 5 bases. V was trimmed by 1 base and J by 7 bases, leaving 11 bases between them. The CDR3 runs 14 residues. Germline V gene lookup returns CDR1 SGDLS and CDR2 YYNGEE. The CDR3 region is CASSVTQRGEKLFF. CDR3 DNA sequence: TGTGCCAGCAGCGTAACCCAGAGGGGTGAAAAACTGTTTTTT.

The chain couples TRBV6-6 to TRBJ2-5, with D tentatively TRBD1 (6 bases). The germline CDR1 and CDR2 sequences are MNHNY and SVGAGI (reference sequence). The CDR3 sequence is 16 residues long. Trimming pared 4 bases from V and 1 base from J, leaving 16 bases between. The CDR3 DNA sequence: TGTGCCAGCAGTTCGACCCGGAGAGGGGGCCAAGAGACCCAGTACTTC. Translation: CASSSTRRGGQETQYF.

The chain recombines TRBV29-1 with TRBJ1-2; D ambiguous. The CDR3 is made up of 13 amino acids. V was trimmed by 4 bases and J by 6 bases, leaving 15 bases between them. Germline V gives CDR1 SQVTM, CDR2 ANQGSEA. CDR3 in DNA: TGCAGCGTTGTCGGCAGCTCCCGGGATGGCTACACCTTC. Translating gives CSVVGSSRDGYTF.

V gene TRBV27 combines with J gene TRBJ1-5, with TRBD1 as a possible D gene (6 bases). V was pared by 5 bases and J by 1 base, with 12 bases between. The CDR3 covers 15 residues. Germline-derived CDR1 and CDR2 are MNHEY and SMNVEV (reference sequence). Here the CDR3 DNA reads TGTGCCAGCAGTCCACAGGGCGGGAGCAATCAGCCCCAGCATTTT. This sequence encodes CASSPQGGSNQPQHF.

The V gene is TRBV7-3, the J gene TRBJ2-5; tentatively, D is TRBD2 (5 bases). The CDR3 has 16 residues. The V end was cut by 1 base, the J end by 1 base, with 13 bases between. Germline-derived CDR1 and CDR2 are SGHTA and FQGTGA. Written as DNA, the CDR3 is TGTGCCAGCAGCTTAAATGGCCCGGGGTTCCAAGAGACCCAGTACTTC. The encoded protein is CASSLNGPGFQETQYF. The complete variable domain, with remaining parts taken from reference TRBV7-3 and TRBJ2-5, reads GAGVSQTPSNKVTEKGKYVELRCDPISGHTALYWYRQSLGQGPEFLIYFQGTGAADDSGLPNDRFFAVRPEGSVSTLKIQRTERGDSAVYLCASSLNGPGFQETQYFGPGTRLLVL.

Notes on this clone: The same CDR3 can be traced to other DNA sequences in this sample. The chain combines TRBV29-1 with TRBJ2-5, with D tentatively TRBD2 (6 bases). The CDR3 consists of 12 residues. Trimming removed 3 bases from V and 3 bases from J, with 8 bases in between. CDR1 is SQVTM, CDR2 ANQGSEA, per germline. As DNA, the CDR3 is TGCAGCGTTGAGGGCGGGGAAGAGACCCAGTACTTC. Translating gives CSVEGGEETQYF.

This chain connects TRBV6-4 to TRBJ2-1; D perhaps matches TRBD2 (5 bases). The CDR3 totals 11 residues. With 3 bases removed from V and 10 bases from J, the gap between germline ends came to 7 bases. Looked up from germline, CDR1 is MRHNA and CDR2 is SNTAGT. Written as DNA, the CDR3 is TGTGCCAGCAGTGATCCGGGAGAGCAGTTCTTC. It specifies CASSDPGEQFF.

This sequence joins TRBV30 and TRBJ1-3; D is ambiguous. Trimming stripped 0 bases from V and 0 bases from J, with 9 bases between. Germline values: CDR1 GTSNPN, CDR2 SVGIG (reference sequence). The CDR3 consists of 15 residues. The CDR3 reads CAWSVGGPSGNTIYF. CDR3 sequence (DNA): TGTGCCTGGAGTGTAGGAGGGCCCTCTGGAAACACCATATATTTT. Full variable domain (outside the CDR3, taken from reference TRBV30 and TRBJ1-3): SQTIHQWPATLVQPVGSPLSLECTVEGTSNPNLYWYRQAAGRGLQLLFYSVGIGQISSEVPQNLSASRPQDRQFILSSKKLLLSDSGFYLCAWSVGGPSGNTIYFGEGSWLTVV.

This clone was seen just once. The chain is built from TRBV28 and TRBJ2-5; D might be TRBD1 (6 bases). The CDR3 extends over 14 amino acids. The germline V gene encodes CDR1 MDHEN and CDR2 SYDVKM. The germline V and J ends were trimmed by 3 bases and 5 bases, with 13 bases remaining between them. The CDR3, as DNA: TGTGCCAGCAGTTTTCGACAGGTAATGGAGACCCAGTACTTC. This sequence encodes CASSFRQVMETQYF.

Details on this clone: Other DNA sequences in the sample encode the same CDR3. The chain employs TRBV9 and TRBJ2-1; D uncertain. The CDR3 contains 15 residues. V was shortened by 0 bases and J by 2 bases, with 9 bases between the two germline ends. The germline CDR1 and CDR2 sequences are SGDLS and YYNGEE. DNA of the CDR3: TGTGCCAGCAGCGTAGAAGTAGGCACCTACAATGAGCAGTTCTTC. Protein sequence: CASSVEVGTYNEQFF.

The CDR3 sequence: CASSKGGEGQHYEQYF. The DNA for the CDR3 is TGTGCCAGCAGCAAAGGGGGAGAGGGGCAGCACTACGAGCAGTACTTC. The chain combines TRBV21-1 with TRBJ2-7. TRBV21-1 is designated a pseudogene. This CDR3 is 16 amino acids long.

The CDR3 DNA sequence: TGTGCCAGCAGTCATCCCCCGGGCGGGATTATCTCCTACAATGAGCAGTTCTTC. Residues: CASSHPPGGIISYNEQFF. This rearrangement joins TRBV7-9 to TRBJ2-1, with D perhaps matching TRBD2 (6 bases). Germline assignment: CDR1 SEHNR and CDR2 FQNEAQ (reference sequence). There are 18 residues in the CDR3. The V and J ends lost 6 bases and 0 bases respectively, with 21 bases between them.

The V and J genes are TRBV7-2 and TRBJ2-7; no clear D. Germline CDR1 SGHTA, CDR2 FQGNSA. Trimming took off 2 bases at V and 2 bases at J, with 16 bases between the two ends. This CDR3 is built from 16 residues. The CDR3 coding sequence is TGTGCCAGCAGCTTAAGGTTAGGTGTCGGAACCTACGAGCAGTACTTC. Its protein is CASSLRLGVGTYEQYF.

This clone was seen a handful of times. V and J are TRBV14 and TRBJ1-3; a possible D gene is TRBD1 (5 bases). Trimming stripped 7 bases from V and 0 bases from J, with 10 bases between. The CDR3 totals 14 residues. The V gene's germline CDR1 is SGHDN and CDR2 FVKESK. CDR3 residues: CASTTGGSGNTIYF. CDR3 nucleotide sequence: TGTGCCAGCACCACCGGGGGCTCTGGAAACACCATATATTTT.

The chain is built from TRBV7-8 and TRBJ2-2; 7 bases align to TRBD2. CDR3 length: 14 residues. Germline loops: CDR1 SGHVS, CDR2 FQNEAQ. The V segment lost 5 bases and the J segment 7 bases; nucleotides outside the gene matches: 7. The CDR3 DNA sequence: TGTGCCAGCAGCATCCGGGACTACGGCGGGGAGCTGTTTTTT. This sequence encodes CASSIRDYGGELFF.

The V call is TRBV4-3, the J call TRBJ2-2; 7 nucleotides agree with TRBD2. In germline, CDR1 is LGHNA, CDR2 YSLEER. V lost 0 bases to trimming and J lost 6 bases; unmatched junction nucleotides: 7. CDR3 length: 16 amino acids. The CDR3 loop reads CASSQDLGGGAGELFF. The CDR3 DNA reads TGCGCCAGCAGCCAAGATCTTGGGGGAGGGGCCGGGGAGCTGTTTTTT.

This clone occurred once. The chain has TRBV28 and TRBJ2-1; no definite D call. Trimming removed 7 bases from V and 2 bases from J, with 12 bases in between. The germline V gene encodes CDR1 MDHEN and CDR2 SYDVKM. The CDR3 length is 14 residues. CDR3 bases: TGTGCCAGCAATCGGGCGCCCCCCTACAATGAGCAGTTCTTC. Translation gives CASNRAPPYNEQFF.

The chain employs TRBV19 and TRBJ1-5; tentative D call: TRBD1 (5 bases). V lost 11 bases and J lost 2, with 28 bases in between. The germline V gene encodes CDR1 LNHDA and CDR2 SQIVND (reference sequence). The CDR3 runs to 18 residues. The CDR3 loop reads CASKKGLWGIFGNQPQHF. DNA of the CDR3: TGTGCCTCAAAGAAAGGACTTTGGGGCATATTTGGCAATCAGCCCCAGCATTTT.

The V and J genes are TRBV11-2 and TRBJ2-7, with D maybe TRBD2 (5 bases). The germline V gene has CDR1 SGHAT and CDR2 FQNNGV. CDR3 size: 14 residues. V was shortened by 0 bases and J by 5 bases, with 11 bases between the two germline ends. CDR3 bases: TGTGCCAGCAGCTTAGATCTGGAGGTAGACGAGCAGTACTTC. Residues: CASSLDLEVDEQYF.

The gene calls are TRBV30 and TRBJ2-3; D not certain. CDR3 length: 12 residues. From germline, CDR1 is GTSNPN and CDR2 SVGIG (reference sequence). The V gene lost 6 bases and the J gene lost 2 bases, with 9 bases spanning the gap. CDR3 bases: TGTGCCTGCGAAGGCCTCACAGATACGCAGTATTTT. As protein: CACEGLTDTQYF.

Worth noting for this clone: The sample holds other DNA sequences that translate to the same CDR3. This chain's CDR3 is CASSSQNYGYTF. CDR3 in DNA: TGTGCCAGCAGTTCCCAGAATTATGGCTACACCTTC. This sequence joins TRBV28 and TRBJ1-2; the D is unclear. Germline-derived CDR1 and CDR2 are MDHEN and SYDVKM. V dropped 4 bases and J dropped 5 bases, with 8 bases sitting between them. The CDR3 runs to 12 residues.

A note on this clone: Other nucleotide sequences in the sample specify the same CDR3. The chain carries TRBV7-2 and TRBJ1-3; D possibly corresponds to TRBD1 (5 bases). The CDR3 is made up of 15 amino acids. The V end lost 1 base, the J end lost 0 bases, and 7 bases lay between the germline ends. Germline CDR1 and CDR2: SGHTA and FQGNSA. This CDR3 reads CASSLGQSSGNTIYF. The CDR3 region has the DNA TGTGCCAGCAGCTTAGGACAGAGCTCTGGAAACACCATATATTTT.

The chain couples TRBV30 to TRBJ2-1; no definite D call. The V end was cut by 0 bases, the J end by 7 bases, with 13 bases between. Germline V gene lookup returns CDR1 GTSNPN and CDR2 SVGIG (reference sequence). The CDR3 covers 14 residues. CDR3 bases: TGTGCCTGGAGTGTAGTTGGCGTCTTAAATGAGCAGTTCTTC. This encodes CAWSVVGVLNEQFF.

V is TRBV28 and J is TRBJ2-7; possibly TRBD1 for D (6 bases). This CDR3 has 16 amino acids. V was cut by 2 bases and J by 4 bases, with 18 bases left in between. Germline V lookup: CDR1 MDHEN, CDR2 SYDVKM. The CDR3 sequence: CASSLPQGWAGYEQYF. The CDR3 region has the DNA TGTGCCAGCAGTTTACCTCAGGGGTGGGCAGGTTACGAGCAGTACTTC.

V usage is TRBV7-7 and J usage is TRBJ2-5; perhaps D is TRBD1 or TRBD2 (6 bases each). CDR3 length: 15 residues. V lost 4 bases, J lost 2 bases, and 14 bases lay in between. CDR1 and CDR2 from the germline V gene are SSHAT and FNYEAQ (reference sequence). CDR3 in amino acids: CASSSGLGGQETQYF. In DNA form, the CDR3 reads TGTGCCAGCAGCTCCGGTTTAGGGGGGCAAGAGACCCAGTACTTC.

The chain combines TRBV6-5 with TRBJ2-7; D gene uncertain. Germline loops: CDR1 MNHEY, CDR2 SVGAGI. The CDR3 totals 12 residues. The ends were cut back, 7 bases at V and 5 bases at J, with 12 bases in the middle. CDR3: CASTDPWDEQYF. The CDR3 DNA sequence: TGTGCCAGCACTGACCCCTGGGACGAGCAGTACTTC.